This T cell receptor beta chain derives from a study of T cell responses to AZD1222 COVID-19 vaccine. Turning to the study itself: Pooled samples include second doses given at about 4 or 12 weeks.

Germline V gene sequence: CDR1 SGHDT, CDR2 YYEEEE. V lost 5 bases and J lost 1, with 4 bases in between. The CDR3 has 13 residues. The protocol was immunoSEQ multiplex PCR, while the TCRdb copy is restricted to in-frame clones and leaves out a portion. The table lists fewer than 110,000 clones, around 91% of them singletons. The clonotype was recovered from an adult in good health. Sequencing was performed on peripheral blood, taken on day 0 of AZD1222 vaccination. The J gene is TRBJ2-6, the V gene TRBV5-6; no reliable D call. The CDR3 spells CASRPSGANVLTF. For the CDR3, the DNA is TGTGCCAGCAGACCTTCTGGGGCCAACGTCCTGACTTTC.